This T cell receptor (beta chain) was profiled in a study of beta chain features in type 1 diabetes. Study results and limitations: Within each of all four CD4+ subsets, Type 1 diabetes patients had TCRB CDR3s that were moderately but significantly shorter. VDJ junctions sequenced from type 1 diabetes patients showed fewer insertions and more deletions.

Every isolated RNA sample was fully reverse transcribed, so sequencing captured expressed TCRB transcripts. Naive, central memory and regulatory T cell samples came to a mean of roughly 3.6 million reads. TCRdb's copy holds only in-frame clones and misses some; the assay was immunoSEQ multiplex PCR. This table has around 400,000 clones, around 13% appearing once. By way of CD45RO/CCR7/CD25/CD127/CD95/CD27, the CD4+ regulatory, stem cell-like memory, central memory and naive cells were sorted. This clone was detected only a few times. Its antigen is unknown. Looked up from germline, CDR1 is SQVTM and CDR2 is ANQGSEA. V was clipped by 7 bases and J by 2 bases, with 17 bases between them. The CDR3 consists of 15 residues.

J is TRBJ2-2 and V is TRBV29-1; perhaps TRBD1 as D (5 bases). This receptor was identified in a man between 18 and 29 years old in good health. What was sequenced was naive CD4+ T cells from blood. The CDR3 is CSAAGGRANTGELFF. CDR3 sequence (DNA): TGCAGCGCCGCCGGTGGCAGGGCAAACACCGGGGAGCTGTTTTTT.